The source of this T cell receptor beta chain is a study of T cells in Graves' hyperthyroidism and ophthalmopathy. This CDR3 is 15 amino acids long. CDR1 and CDR2 from the germline V gene are LGHDT and YNNKEL (reference sequence). V lost 5 bases and J lost 1; bases outside the gene matches: 7. TCR beta CDR3 regions were amplified from RNA. When the TCR CDR3 underwent first-round RT-PCR, the HTBI primer set was used. TCRdb reprocessed the multiplex PCR reads via MiXCR and lists one record per CDR3 protein. Here the sample spans over 500,000 distinct CDR3 sequences, more than 15% being singletons. Points from the study as a whole: A median approximately 6.8 months before onset, the model predicted ophthalmopathy. Blood also showed most of the thyroid clonotypes that were expanded above 0.001.

This clonotype has a count of ten or more. Its antigen is currently unknown. Exclusion criteria comprised uncontrolled infection, other autoimmune disease, pregnancy or lactation. Each diagnosis drew on symptoms, thyroxine, TRAb, thyroid ultrasound and orbital computed tomography findings. Sequenced: blood. The chain joins TRBV3-1 to TRBJ1-1; 7 nucleotides align to TRBD1. The source is a woman under 30 with Graves' ophthalmopathy. The CDR3, as DNA: TGTGCCAGCAGCGGGACGCAGGGGGGGAACACTGAAGCTTTCTTT. Translating gives CASSGTQGGNTEAFF.